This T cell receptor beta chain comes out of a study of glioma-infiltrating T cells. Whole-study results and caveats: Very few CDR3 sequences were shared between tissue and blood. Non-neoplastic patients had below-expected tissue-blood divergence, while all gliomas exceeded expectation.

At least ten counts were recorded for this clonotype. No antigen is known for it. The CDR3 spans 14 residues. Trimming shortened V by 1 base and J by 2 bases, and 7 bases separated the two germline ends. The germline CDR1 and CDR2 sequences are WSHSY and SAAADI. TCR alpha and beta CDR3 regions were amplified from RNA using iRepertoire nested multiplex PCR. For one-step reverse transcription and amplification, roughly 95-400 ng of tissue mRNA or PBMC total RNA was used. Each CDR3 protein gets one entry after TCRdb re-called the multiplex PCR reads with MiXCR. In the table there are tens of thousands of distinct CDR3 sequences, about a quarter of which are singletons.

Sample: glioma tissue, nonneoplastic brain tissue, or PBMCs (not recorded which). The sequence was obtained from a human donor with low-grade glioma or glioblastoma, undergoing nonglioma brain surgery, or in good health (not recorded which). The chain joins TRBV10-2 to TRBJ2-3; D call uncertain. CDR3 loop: CASSELVFTDTQYF. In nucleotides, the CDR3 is TGCGCCAGCAGTGAGTTGGTCTTCACAGATACGCAGTATTTT.